This TCR beta chain was recorded in a study of cytomegalovirus exposure and HLA in healthy donors. It was with 60 Vbeta and 13 Jbeta primers that the PCR ran. Sequenced by immunoSEQ multiplex PCR; TCRdb stores in-frame clones only, minus some. This sample carries 160,000 or so clones, under 80% of them seen once, and the ten largest clones take about 4.4%. The length of the CDR3 is 16 residues. CDR1 is MNHNY, CDR2 SVGAGI, per germline (reference sequence). The chain recombines TRBV6-6 with TRBJ2-5; 11 nucleotides line up with TRBD1. The J call may be wrong; the DNA end is better matched by TRBJ2-7. The source of this sequence is a middle-aged man in good health and CMV-seronegative. The sequencing input was PBMCs. DNA of the CDR3: TGTGCCAGCAGTTACCATACGGGACAGGGGGGCTACGAGCAGTACTTC. This codes for CASSYHTGQGGYEQYF.